Reported below is one T cell receptor beta chain. Its antigen remains unidentified. TCRdb reprocessed the PCR reads via MiXCR and lists one record per CDR3 protein. The repertoire includes under 20,000 distinct CDR3 sequences, about 43% of them detected once, and under 35% sits in the top ten. Germline-derived CDR1 and CDR2 are ENHRY and SYGVKD. Trimming shortened V by 2 bases and J by 2 bases, and 9 bases separated the two germline ends. The CDR3 covers 14 residues. The sample comes from a study of esophageal squamous cell carcinoma under preoperative chemotherapy. About the study: Both tumor-infiltrating lymphocytes and peripheral blood T cells were profiled.

Regarding time point: after preoperative PTX-NDP chemotherapy. Notes on the study in general: After paclitaxel-nedaplatin, abundant clones were more likely to contract than amplify.

Sampling was conducted from a patient given preoperative chemotherapy. The gene calls are TRBV10-3 and TRBJ1-1; D gene ambiguous. The origin of this receptor is a human donor with esophageal squamous cell carcinoma. The donor label of this sample is uncertain. For the CDR3, the DNA is TGTGCCATCAGTGAGGCGCAGATTAACACTGAAGCTTTCTTT. Encoded protein: CAISEAQINTEAFF.